This TCR beta chain appears in the sequencing data of a study of radiotherapy plus CTLA-4 blockade in lung cancer. Study in general: Patients showed objective responses in about 20% of cases, and disease control was achieved by 25% to 35%.

Measured with immunoSEQ multiplex PCR; TCRdb has only the in-frame clones, and not every one. The sample lists approximately 80,000 clones, approximately 80% occurring once. Patients with chemo-refractory metastatic non-small-cell lung cancer received focal radiation plus CTLA-4 blockade with ipilimumab. This clone was detected once. Its antigen remains unidentified. With 7 bases clipped from V and 5 bases from J, the junction kept 6 bases outside the gene matches. This CDR3 comprises 13 residues. CDR1 and CDR2 (germline): SQVTM, ANQGSEA. Study-wide results and caveats: Tumor-derived TCR clones expanded in blood after radiotherapy plus ipilimumab. Early blood T cell clone dynamics, with interferon-beta, were reported to best predict response.

This TCR was sampled from a human donor with non-small cell lung cancer who had stable disease on radiotherapy plus ipilimumab. The genes are TRBV29-1 and TRBJ2-2, with TRBD1 identical over 8 bases. The sequencing used peripheral blood, collected from a patient treated with radiotherapy plus ipilimumab. The CDR3 DNA follows: TGCAGCGGGCAGGGGGCGCGGACCGGGGAGCTGTTTTTT. It specifies CSGQGARTGELFF.